The clone carrying this T cell receptor beta chain was seen a single time. Generated by immunoSEQ multiplex PCR, the TCRdb table keeps only in-frame clones and is missing some. The table has about 35,000 clones, approximately 67% seen once; the top ten hold around 1.9%. This entry is derived from a study of STAT5B mutations in CD4+ large granular lymphocyte leukemia. The CDR3 is 11 residues long. Germline CDR1 is DFQATT and CDR2 is SNEGSKA (reference sequence). Deletions cut 5 bases from V and 3 bases from J, with 8 bases between. The receptor comes from a human donor in good health. Source material: CD4+ T cells from blood buffy coats. This chain connects TRBV20-1 to TRBJ2-7; no definite D call. In DNA, the CDR3 is TGCAGTGCTCAGACGGGCTACGAGCAGTACTTC. Translation gives CSAQTGYEQYF.